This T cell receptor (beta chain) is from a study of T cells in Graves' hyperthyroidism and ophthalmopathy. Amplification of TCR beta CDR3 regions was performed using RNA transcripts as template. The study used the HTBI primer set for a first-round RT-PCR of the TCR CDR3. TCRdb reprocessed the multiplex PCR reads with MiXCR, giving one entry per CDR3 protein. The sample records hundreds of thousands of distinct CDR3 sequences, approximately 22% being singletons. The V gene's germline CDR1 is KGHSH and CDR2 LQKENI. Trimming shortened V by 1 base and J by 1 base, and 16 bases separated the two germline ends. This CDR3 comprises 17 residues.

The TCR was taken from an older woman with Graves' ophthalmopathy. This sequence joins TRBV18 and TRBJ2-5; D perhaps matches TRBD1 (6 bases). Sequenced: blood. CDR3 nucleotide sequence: TGTGCCAGCTCACCACGAGACCGGAGCAGGGGCCAAGAGACCCAGTACTTC. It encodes CASSPRDRSRGQETQYF.